A selection of T cell receptor beta chains follows, all from one sample in a study of T cells in Graves' hyperthyroidism and ophthalmopathy. TCRdb independently ran MiXCR on the multiplex PCR reads; one entry per CDR3 protein. The sample yields 550,000 to 600,000 distinct CDR3 sequences, about half seen once. Sequenced input: peripheral blood or thyroid tissue (not recorded which). These receptors were taken from an adult woman with Graves' disease, either hyperthyroidism or ophthalmopathy (not recorded which). Both conserved end residues are part of each CDR3. Each record gives: clone size, J gene, D gene, V gene, CDR3 DNA, CDR3 protein. D genes are given only for firm matches. Clone size is given for some rows only: seen once, a few or many times, or a class if the clone is expanded.

.,TRBJ1-5,.,TRBV10-1,TGCGCCAGAAGAGGACGGGCTTATAGCAATCAGCCCCAGCATTTT,CARRGRAYSNQPQHF
many,TRBJ2-7,.,TRBV29-1,TGCAGCGTTACCCCAGCAGGGCGAGGCTACGAGCAGTACTTC,CSVTPAGRGYEQYF
many,TRBJ1-5,.,TRBV3-1,TGTGCCAGCAGTCCTGCGGGACAGCCCCAGCATTTT,CASSPAGQPQHF
many,TRBJ1-6,.,TRBV4-1,TGCGCCAGCAGCCACCTCGGTAGGGGGATCGGCTCACCCCTCCACTTT,CASSHLGRGIGSPLHF
.,TRBJ1-1,TRBD1,TRBV10-2,TGCGCCAGCTCCCTCCCTGGACAGGGGGAGAACACTGAAGCTTTCTTT,CASSLPGQGENTEAFF
.,TRBJ1-1,.,TRBV12-3/TRBV12-4,TGTGCCAGCAGTTTATTACAAGAAGCTTTCTTT,CASSLLQEAFF
.,TRBJ2-5,.,TRBV15,TGTGCCACCAGCAGCCCTATGGACAGCGCAGAGACCCAGTACTTC,CATSSPMDSAETQYF
many,TRBJ1-2,.,TRBV11-2,TGTGCCAGCAGCTCTCACAGGGCCCGAAGCGACTATGGCTACACCTTC,CASSSHRARSDYGYTF
.,TRBJ1-1,.,TRBV29-1,TGCAGCGCGATGGAGAACACTGAAGCTTTCTTT,CSAMENTEAFF
many,TRBJ1-1,.,TRBV7-9,TGTGCCAGCACCGCCTCGGGAAACACTGAAGCTTTCTTT,CASTASGNTEAFF
many,TRBJ1-1,TRBD1,TRBV20-1,TGCAGTGCTGACCAGGGGGTGGGCGGCACTGAAGCTTTCTTT,CSADQGVGGTEAFF
.,TRBJ2-6,.,TRBV2,TGTGCCAGCAGTACCGGGGCGGGCACTGGGGCCAACGTCCTGACTTTC,CASSTGAGTGANVLTF
many,TRBJ2-7,TRBD2,TRBV7-9,TGCGCCAGCAGCTTGGCAGGGACTAGCGGCTCCTACGAGCAGTACTTC,CASSLAGTSGSYEQYF
.,TRBJ2-7,.,TRBV12-3/TRBV12-4,TGTGCCAGCAGGACAGGACACGAGCAGTACTTC,CASRTGHEQYF
.,TRBJ1-4,.,TRBV27,TGTGCCAGCAGTCCTAAACCATTCTTTGAAAAACTGTTTTTT,CASSPKPFFEKLFF
.,TRBJ1-2,.,TRBV9,TGTGCCAGCAGCGCACCCTACTATGGCTACACCTTC,CASSAPYYGYTF
many,TRBJ1-1,TRBD1,TRBV4-1,TGCGCCAGCAGCCAAGATACGAGACAGGGAGGGAACACTGAAGCTTTCTTT,CASSQDTRQGGNTEAFF
many,TRBJ1-6,.,TRBV4-2,TGTGCCAGCAGCCAAGATGTGGACAGCCTCAAGCATTCACCCCTCCACTTT,CASSQDVDSLKHSPLHF
.,TRBJ1-5,.,TRBV2,TGTGCCAGCAGTGAATATCTTTATAGAGATAGCAATCAGCCCCAGCATTTT,CASSEYLYRDSNQPQHF
many,TRBJ1-2,.,TRBV7-9,TGTGCCAGCACAAATCCGGGTTTGCAAGGCTACACCTTC,CASTNPGLQGYTF
.,TRBJ1-1,TRBD1,TRBV2,TGTGCCAGCAGAGTCGGGACAGGGGTCTTAGGCACTGAAGCTTTCTTT,CASRVGTGVLGTEAFF
many,TRBJ2-5,TRBD1,TRBV7-9,TGTGCCAGCAGCTTAGGGGGGACAGGGCCTTTCCAAGAGACCCAGTACTTC,CASSLGGTGPFQETQYF
many,TRBJ1-3,.,TRBV6-5,TGTGCCAGCAGTTATGGCGTCTCTGGAAACACCATATATTTT,CASSYGVSGNTIYF
.,TRBJ1-4,.,TRBV5-6,TGTGCCAGCAGCTTCGGCAATACTAATGAAAAACTGTTTTTT,CASSFGNTNEKLFF
.,TRBJ1-5,.,TRBV7-9,TGTGCCAGCAGCGTAGGGGACAAACGGATCCAGCCCCAGCATTTT,CASSVGDKRIQPQHF
.,TRBJ2-5,TRBD2,TRBV7-2,TGTGCCAGCAGCTTAAGACTAGCGTGGGAGACCCAGTACTTC,CASSLRLAWETQYF
many,TRBJ1-5,.,TRBV20-1,TGCAGTGCTAGGGGACCCCTTGGGACACCGGAGTTT,CSARGPLGTPEF
many,TRBJ2-5,.,TRBV14,TGTGCCAGCAGCCAAGATTTAATTCGTGGGGAGACCCAGTACTTC,CASSQDLIRGETQYF
.,TRBJ2-2,.,TRBV30,TGTGCGCGGGTAGGGGTGGCCGGGGAGCTGTTTTTT,CARVGVAGELFF
.,TRBJ1-3,.,TRBV9,TGTGCCAGCAGCGTAGACGGGGGTTTCGTTGGAAACACCATATATTTT,CASSVDGGFVGNTIYF
.,TRBJ1-1,.,TRBV10-3,TGTGCCACCTCGGGAGGAGGTCGTGAAGCTTTCTTT,CATSGGGREAFF
.,TRBJ2-5,.,TRBV2,TGTGCCAGCAGTGGGCCTCAAGAGACCCAGTACTTC,CASSGPQETQYF
.,TRBJ2-1,.,TRBV18,TGTGCCAGCTCACAGGGCTATGAGCAGTTCTTC,CASSQGYEQFF
many,TRBJ2-7,.,TRBV2,TGTGCCAGCAGTGCATTAGGGCAGTACTACGAGCAGTACTTC,CASSALGQYYEQYF
many,TRBJ2-7,.,TRBV2,TGTGCCAGCAGTGTCATGGCAGCTGCCTCCTACGAGCAGTACTTC,CASSVMAAASYEQYF
.,TRBJ2-7,.,TRBV29-1,TGCAGCTTAGAGGGCAGAGGGGGGCAGTACTTC,CSLEGRGGQYF
.,TRBJ2-7,.,TRBV29-1,TGCAGCGTTGAAGATGGGGACTTCTCCTACGAGCAGTACTTC,CSVEDGDFSYEQYF
many,TRBJ2-7,.,TRBV6-6,TGTGCCAGCAGTTACTCAGTGACCAGTTCCTACGAGCAGTACTTC,CASSYSVTSSYEQYF
once,TRBJ2-5,.,TRBV20-1,TGCAGCTTAGGGGCAGGGCATGGGGAGACCCAGTACTTC,CSLGAGHGETQYF
.,TRBJ1-2,.,TRBV11-2,TGTGCCGGCAGCTCCCGGTGGGATGGTCGCTACACCTTC,CAGSSRWDGRYTF
few,TRBJ2-1,TRBD1,TRBV19,TGTGCCAGTAGTATTGACAGGGTAGTAGGAGGTGAGCAGTTCTTC,CASSIDRVVGGEQFF
few,TRBJ2-5,TRBD2,TRBV28,TGTGCCAGCAGTTTCGGGAGGTTTGGCCAAGAGACCCAGTACTTC,CASSFGRFGQETQYF
.,TRBJ1-5,.,TRBV20-1,TGCAGTGCTAGGGAGGGGGAGCCCCAGCATTTT,CSAREGEPQHF
.,TRBJ2-2,.,TRBV7-9,TGTGCCAGCAGCTTAGGGGTTAGCGGGAACACCGGGGAGCTGTTTTTT,CASSLGVSGNTGELFF
.,TRBJ1-2,.,TRBV9,TGTGCCAGCAGCGTAACGTGGCGGAATGGCTACACCTTC,CASSVTWRNGYTF
once,TRBJ2-5,.,TRBV10-3,TGTGCCATCGGGAGTGGAGGAGAGCAGTACTTC,CAIGSGGEQYF
many,TRBJ2-2,.,TRBV9,TGTGCCAGCAGCGTACATGATACGAACACCGGGGAGCTGTTTTTT,CASSVHDTNTGELFF
.,TRBJ2-2,TRBD2,TRBV20-1,TGCAGTGCTAGGGGGACTAGCGACACCGGGGAGCTGTTTTTT,CSARGTSDTGELFF
.,TRBJ2-6,TRBD1,TRBV19,TGTGCCAGTAGTGTCGCCGGGACAGGGAACACCGGGGCCAACGTCCTGACTTTC,CASSVAGTGNTGANVLTF
many,TRBJ2-7,.,TRBV20-1,TGCAGTGCTAGAGCTAGGGCTAGTGGGGCTTACGAGCAGTACTTC,CSARARASGAYEQYF
.,TRBJ1-1,.,TRBV4-3,TGCGCCAGCAGCCAAGATGGAGGGGAAGCTTTCTTT,CASSQDGGEAFF
many,TRBJ1-1,.,TRBV29-1,TGCAGCGTTGGGGGTCGCCTTGAAGCTTTCTTT,CSVGGRLEAFF
.,TRBJ2-1,.,TRBV20-1,TGCAGTGGCTTGACCTACAATGAGCAGTTCTTC,CSGLTYNEQFF
once,TRBJ1-1,.,TRBV11-2,TGTGCCAGCAGTTACCTTCCCAAGAACACTGAAGCTTTCTTT,CASSYLPKNTEAFF
.,TRBJ2-7,.,TRBV19,TGTGCCAGTAGTCCCCCCCCCCCAGGAGGGACCTACGAGCAGTACTTC,CASSPPPPGGTYEQYF
.,TRBJ2-7,.,TRBV15,TGTGCCACCAGCAGAGTCCAGGCAGGGTTCCACGAGCAGTACTTC,CATSRVQAGFHEQYF
few,TRBJ1-1,.,TRBV6-6,TGTGCCATTACTCCGGTACTGAACACTGAAGCTTTCTTT,CAITPVLNTEAFF
many,TRBJ1-1,.,TRBV5-6,TGTGCCAGCAGCTTGTTTGTGGGGAACACTGAAGCTTTCTTT,CASSLFVGNTEAFF
many,TRBJ2-7,.,TRBV4-1,TGCGCCAGCAGCCAAGAAGGTTGGGGAACTACAGGGCGAGGAGAGCAGTACTTC,CASSQEGWGTTGRGEQYF